This is a list of T cell receptor beta chains from one sample in a study of regulatory T cells in long-lasting Graves disease. One entry per CDR3 protein results from TCRdb running MiXCR on the multiplex PCR reads. The sample records hundreds of thousands of distinct CDR3 sequences, approximately 12% being singletons. The data also belong to a second study, concerning T cells in Graves' hyperthyroidism and ophthalmopathy.

The source was peripheral blood mononuclear cells (PBMCs), collected at new diagnosis, from a patient treated with antithyroid drugs. The receptors come from a young man with Graves disease. The CDR3 runs from the conserved cysteine through the conserved F or W.

TRBV27	TRBJ2-1	CASTRILAGPNNEQFF
TRBV30	TRBJ1-5	CAWSGGGLQPQHF
TRBV5-1	TRBJ2-2	CATSPAPANTGELFF
TRBV10-3	TRBJ1-1	CAISDPVGGHKTRFF
TRBV12-3/TRBV12-4	TRBJ2-5	CVSSPIDRGRPQETQYF
TRBV5-1	TRBJ2-2	CASSLGGSRTGELFF
TRBV7-9	TRBJ2-1	CASSADLSHEQFF
TRBV6-2/TRBV6-3	TRBJ1-2	CASSQQGISGYTF
TRBV20-1	TRBJ2-5	CSTPIGGSWRETQYF
TRBV5-1	TRBJ2-6	CASSWSGPGANVLTF
TRBV5-1	-	CASSTSGDQETQYF
TRBV3-1	-	CASSQVGGRIYNEQFF
TRBV7-9	TRBJ2-7	CASTLGEPYEQYF
TRBV7-9	TRBJ2-4	CASMHGQLPLAKNIQYF
TRBV6-2/TRBV6-3	TRBJ2-4	CASRPFSQGLAKNIQYF